This TCR beta chain originates from a study of T cell changes during pregnancy in multiple sclerosis. The data were produced by immunoSEQ multiplex PCR, yet TCRdb's version contains in-frame clones alone and is incomplete. The sample includes about 46,000 clones, approximately 94% of them seen just once. V lost 6 bases, J lost 4 bases, and 15 bases stayed unmatched. CDR3 length equals 16 residues. Germline assignment: CDR1 SGHKS and CDR2 YYEKEE (reference sequence). The input for sequencing was CD8+ T cells from peripheral blood mononuclear cells, taken in the first trimester of pregnancy. The TCR comes from a female donor with multiple sclerosis, enrolled in a pregnancy study. This rearrangement joins TRBV5-5 to TRBJ1-1; 7 bases line up with TRBD1. CDR3 nucleotide sequence: TGTGCCAGCATCCTATCGACAGGGCTTGAGGTCACTGAAGCTTTCTTT. This gives the protein CASILSTGLEVTEAFF.